The entry that follows covers one TCR beta chain sequence. The data originate from a study of Ad26.COV2.S vaccination and SARS-CoV-2 variants. Treatment here: around 19 received Ad26.COV2.S at low or high dose, single or two shots; about 5 received placebo; per-sample allocation not given. Sampling took place 63 days after the first vaccine or placebo injection. Libraries were prepared by immunoSEQ multiplex PCR; TCRdb keeps only in-frame clonotypes and omits some of them. The table lists about 350,000 clones, 75% to 90% of them singletons. The germline V gene encodes CDR1 SGHNT and CDR2 YYREEE (reference sequence). Trimming took 3 bases from V and 6 from J; bases not matched to a gene: 5. The CDR3 contains 15 residues.

The chain carries TRBV5-4 and TRBJ2-2; 10 bases fit TRBD2. The TCR comes from a person aged 18-60 years who received the Ad26.COV2.S COVID-19 vaccine or a placebo. The sequencing used peripheral blood, collected in a trial of Ad26.COV2.S vaccine versus placebo. CDR3 in amino acids: CASSSGLADAGELFF. The CDR3 region has the DNA TGTGCCAGCAGCTCCGGACTAGCGGATGCCGGGGAGCTGTTTTTT.